This T cell receptor beta chain was sequenced during a study of early T cells in non-severe SARS-CoV-2 infection. The V gene's germline CDR1 is ENHRY and CDR2 SYGVKD. This CDR3 has 11 residues. Between the trimmed V and J ends, which lost 0 bases and 5 bases, there was a span of 0 bases. This clonotype showed up many times. Each CDR3 protein is one row after TCRdb ran MiXCR on the 5' RACE reads. The table shows about 35,000 distinct CDR3 sequences, with approximately 6.9% occurring only once. The V and J genes are TRBV10-3 and TRBJ2-3; D is ambiguous. The sequence was obtained from an adult who was a healthcare worker with PCR-confirmed SARS-CoV-2 infection or an uninfected control (not recorded which). The sequenced material came from whole blood. CDR3 protein: CAISESDTQYF. The CDR3 DNA sequence: TGTGCCATCAGTGAGTCAGATACGCAGTATTTT.